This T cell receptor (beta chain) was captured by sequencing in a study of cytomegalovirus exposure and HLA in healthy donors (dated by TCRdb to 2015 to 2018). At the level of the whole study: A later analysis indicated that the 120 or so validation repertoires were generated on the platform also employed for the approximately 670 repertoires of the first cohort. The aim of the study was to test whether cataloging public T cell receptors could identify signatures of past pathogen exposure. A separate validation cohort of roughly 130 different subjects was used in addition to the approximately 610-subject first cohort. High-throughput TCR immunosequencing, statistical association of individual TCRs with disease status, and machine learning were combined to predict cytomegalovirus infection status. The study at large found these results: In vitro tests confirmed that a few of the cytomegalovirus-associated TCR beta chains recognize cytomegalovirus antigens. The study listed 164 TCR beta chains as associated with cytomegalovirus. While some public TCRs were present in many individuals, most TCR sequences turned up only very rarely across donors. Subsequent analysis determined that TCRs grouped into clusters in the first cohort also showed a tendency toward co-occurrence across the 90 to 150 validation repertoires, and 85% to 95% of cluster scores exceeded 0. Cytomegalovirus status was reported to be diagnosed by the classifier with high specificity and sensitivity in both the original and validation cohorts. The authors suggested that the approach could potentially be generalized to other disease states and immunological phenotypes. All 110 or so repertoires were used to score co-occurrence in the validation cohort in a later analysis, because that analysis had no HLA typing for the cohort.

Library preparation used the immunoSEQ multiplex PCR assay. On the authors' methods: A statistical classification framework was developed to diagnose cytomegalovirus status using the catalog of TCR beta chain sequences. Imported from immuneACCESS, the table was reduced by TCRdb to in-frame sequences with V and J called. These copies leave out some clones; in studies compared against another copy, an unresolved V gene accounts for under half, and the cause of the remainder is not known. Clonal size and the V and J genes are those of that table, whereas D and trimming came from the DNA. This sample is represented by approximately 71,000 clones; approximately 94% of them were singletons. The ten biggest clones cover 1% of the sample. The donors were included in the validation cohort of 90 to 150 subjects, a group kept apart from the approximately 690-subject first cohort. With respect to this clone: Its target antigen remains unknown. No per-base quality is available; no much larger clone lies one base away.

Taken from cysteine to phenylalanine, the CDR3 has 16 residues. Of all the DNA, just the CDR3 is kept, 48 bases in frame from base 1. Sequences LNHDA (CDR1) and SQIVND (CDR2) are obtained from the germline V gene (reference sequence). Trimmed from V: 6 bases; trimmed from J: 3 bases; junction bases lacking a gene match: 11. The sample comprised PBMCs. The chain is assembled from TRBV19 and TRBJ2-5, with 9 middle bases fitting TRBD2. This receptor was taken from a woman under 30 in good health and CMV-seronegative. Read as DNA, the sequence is TGTGCCAGTAGAAGGCTAGCGGGGATCTCTGAAGAGACCCAGTACTTC. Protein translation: CASRRLAGISEETQYF.